This T cell receptor beta chain was found in a study of a mutant IDH1 vaccine in newly diagnosed glioma. At the level of the study: Treated patients were roughly 62% male, roughly 40% female, mean age roughly 39 years. Patients had received radiotherapy, temozolomide, or both previously, most receiving both.

The time point was: baseline, week 1 (first vaccination visit). Treatment in this sample: pre-vaccination baseline after standard-of-care therapy. Donors had new IDH1-mutant astrocytomas of WHO grade 3 or 4 (ATRX-lost). The CDR3 contains 12 residues. Trimming cost V 5 bases and J 0 bases, with 5 bases left between them. Per germline, CDR1 SGHTA and CDR2 FQGNSA. Produced via immunoSEQ multiplex PCR; TCRdb's table is partial and in-frame only. The sample yields 68,000 or so clones, more than 65% seen once. This clone was observed a few times. The clonotype was recovered from a man in his fifties with glioma. This rearrangement joins TRBV7-2 to TRBJ2-7; D is undetermined. Source: PBMCs, taken from a glioma patient treated with radiotherapy, temozolomide or both. The DNA of the CDR3 is TGTGCCAGCAGCATTATCTCCTACGAGCAGTACTTC. As protein: CASSIISYEQYF. The full variable domain, with the rest looked up from reference TRBV7-2 and TRBJ2-7, is GAGVSQSPSNKVTEKGKDVELRCDPISGHTALYWYRQSLGQGLEFLIYFQGNSAPDKSGLPSDRFSAERTGGSVSTLTIQRTQQEDSAVYLCASSIISYEQYFGPGTRLTVT.